Given below is one TCR beta chain in context. The study enrolled healthy HIV-negative adults without recent acute infections or vaccinations as donors. Ten immunoSEQ deep assay plates held the unsorted PBMC DNA. Profiling relied on immunoSEQ multiplex PCR, and the TCRdb table lists in-frame clones only, not all of them. The data contain around 530,000 clones, around 81% of them singletons. Germline lookup yields CDR1 MDHEN and CDR2 SYDVKM. CDR3 size: 13 residues. V was pared by 3 bases and J by 1 base, with 6 bases between. These data originate in a study of shared clonotypes between healthy human individuals.

The chain carries TRBV28 and TRBJ1-2; the D is unclear. The sequencing sample was made of PBMCs. The sequence derives from a woman in her forties in good health. Some clones in this sample may be carry-over from other donors' samples. CDR3 sequence reads: CASSFRDNYGYTF. In nucleotides, the CDR3 is TGTGCCAGCAGTTTTCGGGATAACTATGGCTACACCTTC.